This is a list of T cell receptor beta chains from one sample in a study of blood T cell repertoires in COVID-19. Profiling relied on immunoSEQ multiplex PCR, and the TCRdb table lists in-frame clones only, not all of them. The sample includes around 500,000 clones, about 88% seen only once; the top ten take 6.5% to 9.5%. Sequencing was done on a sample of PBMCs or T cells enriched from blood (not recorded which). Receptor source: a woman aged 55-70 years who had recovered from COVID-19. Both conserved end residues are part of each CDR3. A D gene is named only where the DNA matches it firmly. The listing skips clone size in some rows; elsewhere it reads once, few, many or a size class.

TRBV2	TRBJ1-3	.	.	CASSPPGGGNTIYF	TGTGCCAGCAGTCCCCCGGGTGGTGGAAACACCATATATTTT
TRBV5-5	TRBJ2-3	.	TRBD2	CASSLVSLRTSGITDTQYF	TGTGCCAGCAGCTTGGTTTCGTTGAGGACTAGCGGTATCACAGATACGCAGTATTTT
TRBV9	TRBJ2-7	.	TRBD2	CASSVGAGGSSEQYF	TGTGCCAGCAGCGTAGGAGCGGGGGGATCTTCCGAGCAGTACTTC
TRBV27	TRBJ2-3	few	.	CASSFGGPGTDTQYF	TGTGCCAGCAGTTTCGGGGGGCCCGGCACAGATACGCAGTATTTT
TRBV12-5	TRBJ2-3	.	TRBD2	CASGLRLAGGTLYVTQYF	TGTGCTAGTGGTTTGAGGCTAGCGGGGGGGACCCTATATGTTACGCAGTATTTT
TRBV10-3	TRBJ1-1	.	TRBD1	CAILAHDRGDTEAFF	TGTGCCATCCTCGCCCACGACAGGGGAGACACTGAAGCTTTCTTT
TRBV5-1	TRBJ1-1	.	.	CASSLGGPTENTEAFF	TGCGCCAGCAGCTTGGGGGGCCCAACAGAAAACACTGAAGCTTTCTTT
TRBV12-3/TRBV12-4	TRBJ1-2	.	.	CASSPGTYYGYTF	TGTGCCAGCAGTCCCGGGACATATTATGGCTACACCTTC
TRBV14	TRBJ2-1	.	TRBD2	CASSQVIGGSEQFF	TGTGCCAGCAGCCAAGTCATCGGGGGGAGCGAGCAGTTCTTC
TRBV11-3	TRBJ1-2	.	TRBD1	CASSTGTGYGYTF	TGTGCCAGCAGCACCGGGACAGGCTATGGCTACACCTTC
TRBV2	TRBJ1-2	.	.	CASSEWVGEGYTF	TGTGCCAGCAGTGAATGGGTAGGGGAAGGCTACACCTTC
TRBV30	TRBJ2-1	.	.	CAWSPLPGEQFF	TGTGCCTGGAGTCCTTTACCGGGTGAGCAGTTCTTC
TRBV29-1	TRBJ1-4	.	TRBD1	CSVTGTGTNEKLFF	TGCAGCGTAACCGGGACAGGGACTAATGAAAAACTGTTTTTT
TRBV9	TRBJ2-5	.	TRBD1	CASSVWDRQETQYF	TGTGCCAGCAGCGTCTGGGACAGACAAGAGACCCAGTACTTC
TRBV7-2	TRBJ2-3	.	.	CASSRRYLDTQYF	TGTGCCAGCAGCCGGAGATATCTGGATACGCAGTATTTT
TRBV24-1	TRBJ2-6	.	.	CATSTGGFGANVLTF	TGTGCCACCAGCACCGGAGGGTTTGGGGCCAACGTCCTGACTTTC
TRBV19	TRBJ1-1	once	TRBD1	CASTTGENTEAFF	TGTGCCAGTACGACAGGGGAGAACACTGAAGCTTTCTTT
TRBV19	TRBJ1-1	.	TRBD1	CASSKNGGQVEAFF	TGTGCCAGTAGCAAAAATGGAGGACAGGTTGAAGCTTTCTTT
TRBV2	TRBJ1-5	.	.	CASSEEGASNQPQHF	TGTGCCAGCAGTGAGGAGGGTGCGAGCAATCAGCCCCAGCATTTT
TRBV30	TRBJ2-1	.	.	CAWSVLGGIYNEQFF	TGTGCCTGGAGTGTCCTAGGGGGTATCTACAATGAGCAGTTCTTC
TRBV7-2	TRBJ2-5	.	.	CASSTGVYETQYF	TGTGCCAGCAGCACCGGGGTTTATGAGACCCAGTACTTC
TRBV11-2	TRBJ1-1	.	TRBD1	CASSLATGPYSEAFF	TGTGCCAGCAGCTTAGCGACAGGGCCGTACTCTGAAGCTTTCTTT